This T cell receptor beta chain was identified in a study of CD8+ T cells in alopecia areata. Study-wide background: Treatment with tofacitinib (6 to 18 months) was followed by 6 months off drug.

This CDR3 has 14 amino acids. The V and J ends lost 4 bases and 7 bases, in that order; junction bases with no gene match: 6. Germline V gene data show CDR1 as SGHRS and CDR2 as YFSETQ. Study conclusions and caveats: Patients shared TCRs less clearly than mice did, possibly owing to HLA. With just one nonresponder, it is still uncertain whether baseline CD8+ expansion relates to response.

As regards this clone: Its antigen is unidentified.

Treatment: oral pan-JAK inhibitor, 5-10 mg twice daily. cDNA serving as the sequencing template came from extracted, reverse transcribed RNA. Profiled with immunoSEQ multiplex PCR; TCRdb holds only in-frame clones, not every one. The sample yields approximately 180,000 clones, roughly 60% seen once. The sample was CD4+ T cells sorted from blood, taken at approximately week 49, from a patient treated with tofacitinib. This sequence was found in a human donor with alopecia areata. The chain carries TRBV5-1 and TRBJ2-3, with 10 bases lining up with TRBD2. The CDR3 here is CASSAGTSENTQYF. CDR3 in DNA: TGCGCCAGCAGCGCCGGGACTAGCGAGAATACGCAGTATTTT. Combining the CDR3 with reference TRBV5-1 and TRBJ2-3 gives the whole variable domain KAGVTQTPRYLIKTRGQQVTLSCSPISGHRSVSWYQQTPGQGLQFLFEYFSETQRNKGNFPGRFSGRQFSNSRSEMNVSTLELGDSALYLCASSAGTSENTQYFGPGTRLTVL.